One and the same sample provided the 14 T cell receptor beta chains below, sequenced in a study of blood T cells in healthy people across ages. Primers used in a second PCR of roughly 7 to 12 cycles were a sample-barcoded 5' primer and a J-beta primer mix. TCRdb independently ran MiXCR on the 5' RACE reads; one entry per CDR3 protein. The sample includes 800,000 to 900,000 distinct CDR3 sequences, less than 80% of them seen just once. The sequenced sample was blood. The receptors were gathered from a man aged 25 to 45 in good health.

The rearrangement uses TRBV25-1 and TRBJ2-7, with a weak D call TRBD2 (7 bases). Germline V gene lookup returns CDR1 MGHDK and CDR2 SYGVNS. V was trimmed by 3 bases and J by 2 bases, leaving 8 bases between them. This CDR3 region has 13 residues. The CDR3 DNA sequence: TGTGCCAGCAGTGACGGGGGGCCCTACGAGCAGTACTTC. It codes for CASSDGGPYEQYF.

The V call is TRBV18, the J call TRBJ2-7; D is possibly TRBD2 (6 bases). The CDR3 is 18 amino acids. With 3 bases removed from V and 2 bases from J, the gap between germline ends came to 23 bases. Germline V gene lookup returns CDR1 KGHSH and CDR2 LQKENI. The CDR3 spells CASSPRTTGLLGAYEQYF. The CDR3 nucleotides read TGTGCCAGCTCACCTCGCACCACGGGACTTCTGGGGGCCTACGAGCAGTACTTC. Complete variable domain (other parts from reference TRBV18 and TRBJ2-7): NAGVMQNPRHLVRRRGQEARLRCSPMKGHSHVYWYRQLPEEGLKFMVYLQKENIIDESGMPKERFSAEFPKEGPSILRIQQVVRGDSAAYFCASSPRTTGLLGAYEQYFGPGTRLTVT.

J is TRBJ2-4 and V is TRBV11-2; D is perhaps TRBD1 (5 bases). The CDR3 has 18 residues. The V gene's germline CDR1 is SGHAT and CDR2 FQNNGV. V was clipped by 0 bases and J by 3 bases, with 18 bases between them. The CDR3 nucleotides are TGTGCCAGCAGCTTAGATCTTGTGGGGAAACAGGTCAAAAACATTCAGTACTTC. Protein: CASSLDLVGKQVKNIQYF. Drawing the rest from reference TRBV11-2 and TRBJ2-4, the complete variable domain is EAGVAQSPRYKIIEKRQSVAFWCNPISGHATLYWYQQILGQGPKLLIQFQNNGVVDDSQLPKDRFSAERLKGVDSTLKIQPAKLEDSAVYLCASSLDLVGKQVKNIQYFGAGTRLSVL.

This clonotype has just a few counts. V and J are TRBV5-6 and TRBJ1-2; 9 positions agree with TRBD1. Germline CDR1 SGHDT, CDR2 YYEEEE. This CDR3 has 16 residues. V dropped 4 bases and J dropped 7; count of bases not matched to a gene: 14. This CDR3 reads CASSLPGTGWSVGYTF. CDR3 coding DNA: TGTGCCAGCAGCCTCCCCGGGACAGGGTGGTCCGTTGGCTACACCTTC.

For this clonotype: Possible read error: a much larger clone is one base away. The rearrangement joins TRBV14 to TRBJ2-7; no clear D gene. The CDR3 has 15 amino acids. Trimming pared 5 bases from V and 1 base from J, leaving 15 bases between. Germline CDR1 is SGHDN and CDR2 is FVKESK. CDR3 sequence reads: CASSGTRVRSYEQYF. DNA for the CDR3: TGTGCCAGCAGCGGAACAAGGGTACGGTCCTACGAGCAGTACTTC.

This clonotype showed up just a few times. This chain joins TRBV2 and TRBJ2-4; no firm D call. The germline V gene has CDR1 SNHLY and CDR2 FYNNEI. The CDR3 has 17 amino acids. V was shortened by 3 bases and J by 5 bases, with 20 bases between the two germline ends. The CDR3, as DNA: TGTGCCAGCAGTGAGAGAGTAGGGCCCGCCCTACAAAACATTCAGTACTTC. This encodes CASSERVGPALQNIQYF.

This rearrangement joins TRBV12-3 or TRBV12-4 to TRBJ2-3, with 10 positions matching TRBD2. V dropped 6 bases and J dropped 1; count of bases not matched to a gene: 7. This CDR3 contains 16 residues. The CDR3 spells CASSQTSGSRTDTQYF. CDR3 DNA sequence: TGTGCCAGCAGCCAGACTAGCGGGTCACGCACAGATACGCAGTATTTT.

This clonotype was counted a single time. The chain recombines TRBV7-3 with TRBJ2-6, with TRBD1 as a possible D gene (6 bases). V was clipped by 5 bases and J by 0 bases, with 14 bases between them. The CDR3 has 17 residues. Germline CDR1 and CDR2: SGHTA and FQGTGA. The CDR3 reads CASSNRNRASGANVLTF. The CDR3 DNA follows: TGTGCCAGCAGCAATCGGAACAGGGCCTCTGGGGCCAACGTCCTGACTTTC.

This clonotype has only a few counts. The rearrangement uses TRBV18 and TRBJ2-5, with D perhaps assigned TRBD1 or TRBD2 (5 bases each). Germline CDR1 reads KGHSH; CDR2 reads LQKENI. Trimming pared 3 bases from V and 4 bases from J, leaving 6 bases between. The CDR3 length is 12 residues. CDR3 sequence: CASSPGPETQYF. In DNA, the CDR3 is TGTGCCAGCTCACCGGGACCAGAGACCCAGTACTTC.

This clonotype was counted between two and nine times. The chain carries TRBV4-2 and TRBJ2-7; TRBD2 matches 11 bases. J gave up 3 bases and V 0 bases, and 13 bases lay outside the gene matches. CDR3 length: 19 residues. Germline CDR1 LGHNA, CDR2 YNFKEQ. CDR3 sequence: CASSQEDLTLAGGFYEQYF. The CDR3 bases are TGTGCCAGCAGCCAAGAAGACCTTACCCTAGCGGGGGGTTTCTACGAGCAGTACTTC.

The J gene is TRBJ2-7, the V gene TRBV29-1, with TRBD1 matching over 8 bases. The CDR3 totals 13 residues. V shed 4 bases, J shed 2 bases, and the junction held 4 bases outside the gene matches. Germline V gene data show CDR1 as SQVTM and CDR2 as ANQGSEA. The CDR3 region is CSVVGQVPYEQYF. In DNA, the CDR3 is TGCAGCGTTGTGGGACAGGTCCCCTACGAGCAGTACTTC.

The J gene is TRBJ1-5, the V gene TRBV5-5; D ambiguous. Per the germline V gene, CDR1 is SGHKS and CDR2 is YYEKEE (reference sequence). V lost 0 bases to trimming and J lost 2 bases, with 12 bases between them. There are 16 residues in the CDR3. CDR3 in DNA: TGTGCCAGCAGCTTGGGGCAGCAGTTGCGCAATCAGCCCCAGCATTTT. This codes for CASSLGQQLRNQPQHF. The entire variable domain, with the rest obtained from reference TRBV5-5 and TRBJ1-5, is as follows: DAGVTQSPTHLIKTRGQQVTLRCSPISGHKSVSWYQQVLGQGPQFIFQYYEKEERGRGNFPDRFSARQFPNYSSELNVNALLLGDSALYLCASSLGQQLRNQPQHFGDGTRLSIL.

The V and J genes are TRBV27 and TRBJ2-5; 9 nucleotides agree with TRBD1. From germline, CDR1 is MNHEY and CDR2 SMNVEV (reference sequence). After removal of 6 bases from V and 11 bases from J, the junction contained 22 bases not matched to a gene. The CDR3 has 17 amino acids. CDR3: CASRTPIRGTGTLEQYF. DNA for the CDR3: TGTGCCAGCAGGACCCCGATCCGGGGGACAGGGACGCTAGAGCAGTACTTC.

The V gene is TRBV5-1, the J gene TRBJ2-1; 11 bases align to TRBD2. The CDR3 has 17 residues. V trimming: 1 base; J trimming: 5 bases; junction bases outside the gene matches: 8. CDR1 SGHRS and CDR2 YFSETQ come from the germline V gene. The DNA of the CDR3 is TGCGCCAGCAGCTTGTACATTGGGACTAGCGGAAACAATGAGCAGTTCTTC. The encoded protein is CASSLYIGTSGNNEQFF.